A selection of T cell receptor beta chains follows, all from one sample in a study of T cell responses to AZD1222 COVID-19 vaccine. The assay was immunoSEQ multiplex PCR, and TCRdb's table has in-frame clones only and misses some. The sample records approximately 140,000 clones, about 93% being singletons. Sequences were derived from peripheral blood, sampled 28 days after the second AZD1222 dose. Receptor source: an adult who received the AZD1222 COVID-19 vaccine. Each CDR3 is given without its conserved first and last residue.

TRBV30	TRBJ2-1	AWSDGLAGDGTYNEQF
TRBV27	TRBJ1-2	ASSLGQGDYGYT
TRBV4-1	TRBJ1-1	ASSQTGLNTEAF
TRBV3-1/TRBV3-2	TRBJ2-5	ASSQDHEYRETQY
TRBV4-1	TRBJ2-7	ASSQASGGSSYEQY
TRBV9	TRBJ1-6	ASSVKEDRNSPLH
TRBV12-3/TRBV12-4	TRBJ2-7	ASGPTGGEQY
TRBV25-1	TRBJ2-5	ASSELETQY
TRBV5-1	TRBJ1-5	ASSLGGLGRNQPQH
TRBV7-8	TRBJ2-2	ASRLNTGELF
TRBV3-1/TRBV3-2	TRBJ1-6	ASSPDATRAVYNSPLH
TRBV18	TRBJ1-1	ASFMDRGQGDTEAF
TRBV7-8	TRBJ1-2	ASSSDPFYGYT
TRBV18	TRBJ1-6	ASSPQGSDSPLH
TRBV10-1	TRBJ2-2	ASSVDQNTGELF
TRBV27	TRBJ1-5	ASSSLPGGQPQH
TRBV10-3	TRBJ2-1	AIGGVTYNEQF
TRBV19	TRBJ1-2	ASSIQGGRYGYT
TRBV5-1	TRBJ2-7	ASSLDLGHSYEQY
TRBV5-6	TRBJ2-7	ASSLGRAHYEQY
TRBV7-9	TRBJ1-4	ASSLGGEKLF
TRBV20-1	TRBJ1-1	SAKPGQEAF